What follows are 10 T cell receptor beta chains derived from one specimen sequenced in a study of human T cells and chemical hapten exposure. TCRdb re-called the RACE reads through MiXCR, storing one row per CDR3 protein. The data show 43,000 or so distinct CDR3 sequences, roughly 4% seen once. Time point given: healthy volunteer bleed at 2 weeks. Unfractionated whole blood served as the source for total RNA extraction. Sequencing was carried out using whole blood. The receptors originated from a female donor in good health. Some clones in this sample may be carry-over from other donors' samples.

This clonotype was counted many times. The chain has TRBV11-2 and TRBJ2-1; the match to TRBD2 covers 12 bases. The CDR3 is made up of 15 amino acids. CDR1 is SGHAT and CDR2 is FQNNGV in the germline V gene. With 8 bases clipped from V and 2 bases from J, the junction kept 4 bases outside the gene matches. The DNA of the CDR3 is TGTGCCAGCGACCCTAGCGGGGGGGCCTACAATGAGCAGTTCTTC. It specifies CASDPSGGAYNEQFF.

This clonotype was seen repeatedly, ten times or more. V usage is TRBV7-9 and J usage is TRBJ2-3; 9 nucleotides agree with TRBD1. J lost 5 bases, V lost 5 bases, and 14 bases had no gene match. Germline V CDR1 and CDR2: SEHNR, FQNEAQ (reference sequence). This CDR3 is 17 amino acids long. DNA of the CDR3: TGTGCCAGCAGCCCAAAACCTTTGGGACAGGGAAGAGATACGCAGTATTTT. This translates into CASSPKPLGQGRDTQYF.

This clonotype was observed at least ten times. The chain carries TRBV11-1 and TRBJ2-3, with D perhaps TRBD2 (5 bases). Germline assignment: CDR1 SGHAT and CDR2 FQDESV (reference sequence). Between the trimmed V and J ends, which lost 1 base and 3 bases, there was a span of 5 bases. This CDR3 spans 13 amino acids. CDR3 amino acids: CASSLERTDTQYF. The CDR3 DNA sequence: TGTGCCAGCAGCTTAGAGCGGACAGATACGCAGTATTTT.

This clonotype was detected many times. The chain uses TRBV20-1 and TRBJ1-5; D is possibly TRBD1 (5 bases). Trimming removed 5 bases at V and 1 base at J, with 30 bases between. The CDR3 sequence is 20 residues long. Germline V gene data show CDR1 as DFQATT and CDR2 as SNEGSKA (reference sequence). CDR3 nucleotide sequence: TGCAGTGCTGGTTTAAGGGGTCAGGACACGAGGACCTGGAGCAATCAGCCCCAGCATTTT. It specifies CSAGLRGQDTRTWSNQPQHF.

This clonotype was observed many times. The chain joins TRBV20-1 to TRBJ1-5; D perhaps matches TRBD1 (6 bases). The CDR3 has 13 amino acids. Germline loops: CDR1 DFQATT, CDR2 SNEGSKA (reference sequence). Trimming removed 4 bases at V and 9 bases at J, with 16 bases between. CDR3 sequence: CSATLGGGGPQHF. DNA for the CDR3: TGCAGTGCTACCTTAGGGGGTGGTGGGCCCCAGCATTTT.

Many counts were recorded for this clonotype. V is TRBV7-8 and J is TRBJ2-5; either TRBD1 or TRBD2 may fit D (6 bases each). In germline, CDR1 is SGHVS, CDR2 FQNEAQ. This CDR3 spans 15 amino acids. The V gene lost 1 base and the J gene lost 4 bases, with 13 bases spanning the gap. In DNA, the CDR3 is TGTGCCAGCAGCTTAGATAACCGGGGGCCAGAGACCCAGTACTTC. It codes for CASSLDNRGPETQYF.

The V and J genes are TRBV9 and TRBJ2-3; D is unclear. CDR1 SGDLS and CDR2 YYNGEE come from the germline V gene. Between the trimmed V and J ends, which lost 4 bases and 5 bases, there was a span of 20 bases. The CDR3 consists of 16 residues. The CDR3 sequence: CASSLGPLRSQDTQYF. The CDR3 DNA reads as TGTGCCAGCAGCCTCGGACCTTTGAGGTCCCAAGATACGCAGTATTTT.

The table lists this clonotype with many counts. This rearrangement joins TRBV18 to TRBJ2-2; 10 bases agree with TRBD1. From germline, CDR1 is KGHSH and CDR2 LQKENI. This CDR3 has 15 residues. V was pared by 4 bases and J by 6 bases, with 5 bases of the junction left unmatched. This chain's CDR3 is CASSQGQGFAGELFF. The CDR3 DNA is TGTGCCAGCTCACAGGGACAGGGGTTCGCCGGGGAGCTGTTTTTT.

The rearrangement joins TRBV7-2 to TRBJ2-1; no clear D. The CDR3 covers 13 residues. In germline, CDR1 is SGHTA, CDR2 FQGNSA. V was shortened by 0 bases and J by 11 bases, with 11 bases between the two germline ends. The CDR3 protein is CASSLAVTGQQFF. CDR3 DNA sequence: TGTGCCAGCAGCTTAGCGGTCACCGGTCAGCAGTTCTTC.

This clonotype was detected ten times or more. The chain links TRBV12-3 or TRBV12-4 to TRBJ1-1; D may be TRBD1 (5 bases). Trimming cost V 6 bases and J 9 bases, with 14 bases left between them. The CDR3 spans 12 residues. The CDR3 region has the DNA TGTGCCAGCAGCTCGAGGACATCCCAAGCTTTCTTT. Translating it yields CASSSRTSQAFF.